The clone carrying this TCR beta chain was seen a handful of times. The antigen is not known. PCR primers comprised 60 Vbeta and 13 Jbeta primers. Clones were read by immunoSEQ multiplex PCR, and TCRdb kept only the in-frame ones, dropping some. This sample has under 200,000 clones, with around 68% found just once. This specimen comes from a study of cytomegalovirus exposure and HLA in healthy donors. Germline-derived CDR1 and CDR2 are SGHVS and FQNEAQ. The CDR3 contains 14 residues. V dropped 2 bases and J dropped 5 bases, with 12 bases sitting between them. Overall study findings and caveats: Some public TCRs appeared in many individuals, while most sequences were rare.

The donors gave bone marrow, and they were healthy. This chain joins TRBV7-8 and TRBJ1-2; D unresolved. Sequencing input: PBMCs. The source is a man aged 50 to 59 in good health and CMV-seronegative. Here the CDR3 DNA reads TGTGCCAGCAGCTTAAAACCCGGGATGTATGGCTACACCTTC. Its translation is CASSLKPGMYGYTF.